A selection of T cell receptor beta chains follows, all from one sample in a study of radiation and T cells in renal cell carcinoma. The repertoire was sequenced with immunoSEQ multiplex PCR; TCRdb's copy has only in-frame clones and lacks some. Among fewer than 10,000 clones listed, around 64% were seen once. This specimen was tumor tissue, taken from a patient whose treatment was nephrectomy without radiotherapy. Receptors originate from a man between 60 and 75 years old with renal cell carcinoma. Each CDR3 is given with its conserved first and last residue. The D gene is left open where the match is weak. For some rows the clone size is stated as once, few or many, or as a class when expanded; others skip it.

TRBV19	-	TRBJ1-2	-	CASSLFSTANYGYTF	TGTGCCAGTAGTTTATTCTCGACAGCTAACTATGGCTACACCTTC
TRBV18	-	TRBJ2-3	-	CASSGSADTQYF	TGTGCCAGCTCAGGGTCGGCAGATACGCAGTATTTT
TRBV7-3	TRBD2	TRBJ2-1	few	CASSVRRENEQFF	TGTGCCAGCAGCGTTCGGCGGGAGAATGAGCAGTTCTTC
TRBV5-1	TRBD2	TRBJ2-2	-	CASSSLPAWGGNTGELFF	TGCGCCAGCAGCTCCCTCCCGGCGTGGGGGGGTAACACCGGGGAGCTGTTTTTT
TRBV5-6	-	TRBJ1-1	few	CASSFAGWTEAFF	TGTGCCAGCAGCTTCGCAGGATGGACTGAAGCTTTCTTT
TRBV5-4	-	TRBJ2-5	-	CASSLKVGGLQETQYF	TGTGCCAGCAGCTTGAAGGTGGGGGGACTGCAAGAGACCCAGTACTTC
TRBV5-4	TRBD1	TRBJ1-1	-	CASSFRTGNTEAFF	TGTGCCAGCAGCTTCCGGACAGGGAACACTGAAGCTTTCTTT
TRBV15	-	TRBJ2-7	medium-sized	CATSRPEQGGQQYF	TGTGCCACCAGCAGACCCGAACAGGGAGGGCAGCAGTACTTC
TRBV11-2	TRBD1	TRBJ2-7	-	CASSLEGGISYEQYF	TGTGCCAGCAGCTTAGAAGGGGGCATCTCCTACGAGCAGTACTTC
TRBV28	TRBD2	TRBJ2-3	-	CASRTSGRTDTQYF	TGTGCCAGCCGGACTAGCGGGAGGACAGATACGCAGTATTTT
TRBV4-2	TRBD1	TRBJ1-5	-	CASSQDVVDRINGLKQPQHF	TGTGCCAGCAGCCAGGATGTCGTGGACAGGATCAACGGGTTAAAACAGCCCCAGCATTTT
TRBV11-1	TRBD2	TRBJ2-2	-	CASSAALAGVGGELFF	TGTGCCAGCAGCGCGGCGCTAGCGGGAGTAGGGGGGGAGCTGTTTTTT
TRBV7-9	-	TRBJ1-1	-	CASSLETEAFF	TGTGCCAGCAGCTTAGAGACTGAAGCTTTCTTT
TRBV11-3	-	TRBJ1-3	-	CASSLARLTGNTIYF	TGTGCCAGCAGCTTAGCCAGGCTCACTGGAAACACCATATATTTT
TRBV5-6	-	TRBJ2-5	once	CASSGGGSETQYF	TGTGCCAGCAGCGGGGGGGGCTCGGAGACCCAGTACTTC
TRBV28	TRBD2	TRBJ2-5	-	CASSFLGREKETQYF	TGTGCCAGCAGTTTTCTCGGGAGGGAAAAAGAGACCCAGTACTTC
TRBV4-3	-	TRBJ1-1	-	CASSQDTGPSTEAFF	TGCGCCAGCAGCCAAGACACAGGGCCAAGCACTGAAGCTTTCTTT
TRBV9	-	TRBJ2-2	large	CASRLGLGELFF	TGTGCCAGCAGGTTGGGATTGGGGGAGCTGTTTTTT
TRBV11-3	-	TRBJ1-6	-	CASSTVGVGSPLHF	TGTGCCAGCAGCACAGTAGGGGTCGGGTCACCCCTCCACTTT
TRBV10-3	-	TRBJ1-1	-	CAISEGFAGVTEAFF	TGTGCCATCAGTGAGGGTTTTGCAGGGGTTACTGAAGCTTTCTTT
TRBV29-1	-	TRBJ1-1	-	CSAGFRGNTEAFF	TGCAGCGCCGGATTTCGGGGGAACACTGAAGCTTTCTTT
TRBV10-3	-	TRBJ1-1	-	CAISEGRGNTEAFF	TGTGCCATCAGTGAAGGTCGGGGGAACACTGAAGCTTTCTTT
TRBV7-9	-	TRBJ2-2	-	CASSVTTGELFF	TGTGCCAGCAGCGTGACGACGGGGGAGCTGTTTTTT